The entry that follows covers one TCR beta chain sequence. This sample stems from a study of blood T cell repertoires in COVID-19. Assay used: immunoSEQ multiplex PCR; TCRdb lists only in-frame clones, some missing. The sample lists around 260,000 clones; more than 85% were seen once. CDR3 length equals 18 residues. Unmatched junction bases numbered 15, after V lost 4 bases and J lost 0 bases. Germline CDR1 SGDLS, CDR2 YYNGEE. The J gene is TRBJ1-1, the V gene TRBV9; 7 nucleotides line up with TRBD1. Specimen: peripheral blood. This clonotype was sampled from a woman aged 60 to 75 with COVID-19, enrolled during active disease. Written as DNA, the CDR3 is TGTGCCAGCAGCCCACCGAGGGGGCGCCTTGGGATGAACACTGAAGCTTTCTTT. Encoded protein: CASSPPRGRLGMNTEAFF. Full variable domain (rest looked up from reference TRBV9 and TRBJ1-1): DSGVTQTPKHLITATGQRVTLRCSPRSGDLSVYWYQQSLDQGLQFLIQYYNGEERAKGNILERFSAQQFPDLHSELNLSSLELGDSALYFCASSPPRGRLGMNTEAFFGQGTRLTVV.